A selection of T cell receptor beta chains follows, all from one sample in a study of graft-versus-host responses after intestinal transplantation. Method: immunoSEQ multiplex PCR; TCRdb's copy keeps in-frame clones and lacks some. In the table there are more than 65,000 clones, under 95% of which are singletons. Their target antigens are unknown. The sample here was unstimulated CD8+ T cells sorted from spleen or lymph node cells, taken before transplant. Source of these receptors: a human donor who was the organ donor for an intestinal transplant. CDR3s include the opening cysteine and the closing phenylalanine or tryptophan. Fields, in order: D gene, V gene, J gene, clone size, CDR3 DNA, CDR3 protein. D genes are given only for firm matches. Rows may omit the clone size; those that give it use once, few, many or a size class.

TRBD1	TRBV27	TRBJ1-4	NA	TGTGCCAGCAGGCCAGACAGGGATTTTCTCACAACTAATGAAAAACTGTTTTTT	CASRPDRDFLTTNEKLFF
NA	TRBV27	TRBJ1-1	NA	TGTGCCAGCAGTTCGGGTTACACTGAAGCTTTCTTT	CASSSGYTEAFF
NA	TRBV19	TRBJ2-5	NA	TGTGCCAGCAGACCCAAGGAGGGATTCCAAGAGACCCAGTACTTC	CASRPKEGFQETQYF
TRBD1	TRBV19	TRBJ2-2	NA	TGTGCCAGTAGTTACGGACAGGGGGGTTTCACCGGGGAGCTGTTTTTT	CASSYGQGGFTGELFF
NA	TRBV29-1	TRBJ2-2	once	TGCAGCGTTGAAGTGACTAGTTACACCGGGGAGCTGTTTTTT	CSVEVTSYTGELFF
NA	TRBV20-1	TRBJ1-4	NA	TGCAGTGCAACGCGGGGAAAACTGTTTTTT	CSATRGKLFF
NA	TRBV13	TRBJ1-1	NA	TGTGCCAGCAGCTTAGTAGGAAGCGAGGCTGAAGCTTTCTTT	CASSLVGSEAEAFF
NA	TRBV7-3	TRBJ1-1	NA	TGTGCCAGCAGCCTCCACCCAGGGAACAGAGACACTGAAGCTTTCTTT	CASSLHPGNRDTEAFF
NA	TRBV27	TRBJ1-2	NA	TGTGCCAGCAGTTCCTTAGGACCAGGGGCTAACTATGGCTACACCTTC	CASSSLGPGANYGYTF
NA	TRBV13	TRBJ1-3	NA	TGTGCCAGCAGCTTGAGGGAGGGAAACACCATATATTTT	CASSLREGNTIYF
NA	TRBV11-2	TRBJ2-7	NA	TGTGCCAGCATGGGGCTAGAGCAGTACTTC	CASMGLEQYF
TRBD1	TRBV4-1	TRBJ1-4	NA	TGCGCCAGCAGCCGAGGCACTGACAGGGGATTTGAAAAACTGTTTTTT	CASSRGTDRGFEKLFF
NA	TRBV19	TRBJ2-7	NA	TGTGCCAGTAGTCTCGCCCCTAGCTCCTACGAGCAGTACTTC	CASSLAPSSYEQYF
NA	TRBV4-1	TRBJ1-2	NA	TGCGCCAGCAGCGCGACAACCGGGACTAACTATGGCTACACCTTC	CASSATTGTNYGYTF
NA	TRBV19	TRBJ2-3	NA	TGTGCCAGTAGTTTAAGCACAGATACGCAGTATTTT	CASSLSTDTQYF
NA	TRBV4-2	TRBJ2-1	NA	TGTGCCAGCAGCCAAGACGAAGAGGTCCATGAGCAGTTCTTC	CASSQDEEVHEQFF
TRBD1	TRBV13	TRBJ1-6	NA	TGTGCCAGCAGCTCACAGGGGCATTCACCCCTCCACTTT	CASSSQGHSPLHF
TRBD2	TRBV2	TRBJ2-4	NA	TGTGCCAGCAGTGAAGTAGGAGCGGGGGGGCTCATCCACATTCAGTACTTC	CASSEVGAGGLIHIQYF
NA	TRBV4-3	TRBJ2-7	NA	TGCGCCAGCAGCCAAGATCCTTGGAGGGCCGAGCAGTACTTC	CASSQDPWRAEQYF
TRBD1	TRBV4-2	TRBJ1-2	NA	TGTGCCAGCAGCCAACGGACAGGCTATGGCTACACCTTC	CASSQRTGYGYTF
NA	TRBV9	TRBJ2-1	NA	TGTGCCAGCAGCGTATTTCTCGGGAATGAGCAGTTCTTC	CASSVFLGNEQFF
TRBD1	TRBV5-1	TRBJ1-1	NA	TGCGCCAGCAGCTTGGGTAACAGGGGGATTGAAGCTTTCTTT	CASSLGNRGIEAFF
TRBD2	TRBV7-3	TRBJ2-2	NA	TGTGCCAGCAGCTTGGGACTAGCGGGGGTCGGGGAGCTGTTTTTT	CASSLGLAGVGELFF
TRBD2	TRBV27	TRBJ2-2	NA	TGTGCCACCAGGGAGGGGACCGGGGAGCTGTTTTTT	CATREGTGELFF
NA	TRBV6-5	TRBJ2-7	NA	TGTGCCAGCAGTTACGCCTCAACTTTCTACGAGCAGTACTTC	CASSYASTFYEQYF
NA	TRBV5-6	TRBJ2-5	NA	TGTGCCAGCAGCTTGGGGAGGGGACAAGAGACCCAGTACTTC	CASSLGRGQETQYF
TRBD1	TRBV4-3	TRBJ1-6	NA	TGCGCCAGCAGCCAGGCGGGACAGGGGGAAAGCTCCTATAATTCACCCCTCCACTTT	CASSQAGQGESSYNSPLHF
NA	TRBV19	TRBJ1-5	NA	TGTGCCAGCGGTCATTATCAGCCCCAGCATTTT	CASGHYQPQHF
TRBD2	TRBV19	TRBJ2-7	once	TGTGCCAGTAGTATAGGCCCCTTGGGGGGGTCAGACGAGCAGTACTTC	CASSIGPLGGSDEQYF
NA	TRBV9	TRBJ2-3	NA	TGTGCCAGCGGGACGGGGGGCCGAAGCACAGATACGCAGTATTTT	CASGTGGRSTDTQYF
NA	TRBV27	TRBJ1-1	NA	TGTGCCAGCAGTTTAGTAGGGGCGGCTGAAGCTTTCTTT	CASSLVGAAEAFF
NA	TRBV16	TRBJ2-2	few	TGTGCCAGCCTCCGGGGTGATCGGAACACCGGGGAGCTGTTTTTT	CASLRGDRNTGELFF
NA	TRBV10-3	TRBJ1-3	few	TGTGCCATCACCGATCCGGGGGTCGGAAACACCATATATTTT	CAITDPGVGNTIYF
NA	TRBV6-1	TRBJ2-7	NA	TGTGCCAGCAGCGCCGTAAGACCTACTAACCACGAGCAGTACTTC	CASSAVRPTNHEQYF
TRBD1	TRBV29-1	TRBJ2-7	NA	TGCAGCGTACCAACCGGGACAGGCTACGAGCAGTACTTC	CSVPTGTGYEQYF
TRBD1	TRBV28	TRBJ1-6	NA	TGTGCCAGCAGTTTCCCCCGACAGGGCATGAGACCCCTCCACTTT	CASSFPRQGMRPLHF
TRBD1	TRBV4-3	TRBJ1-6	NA	TGCGCCTCCCGATCCGACCCCGGGACAGGGCCTAATAATTCACCCCTCCACTTT	CASRSDPGTGPNNSPLHF
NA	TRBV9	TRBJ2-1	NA	TGTGCCAGCAGCGGCCGCACCGGGGATAGCTCCTACAATGAGCAGTTCTTC	CASSGRTGDSSYNEQFF
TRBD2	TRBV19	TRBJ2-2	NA	TGTGCCAGTAGTACCCCTCGAGCGGGGCGAAAAATCCCCGGGGAGCTGTTTTTT	CASSTPRAGRKIPGELFF
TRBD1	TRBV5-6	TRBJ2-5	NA	TGTGCCAGCAGCCAGGACAGGTACTTGGAGACCCAGTACTTC	CASSQDRYLETQYF
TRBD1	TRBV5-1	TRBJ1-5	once	TGCGCCAGCAGCCCGACAGGGGCTCAGCCCCAGCATTTT	CASSPTGAQPQHF
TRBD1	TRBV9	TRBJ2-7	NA	TGTGCCAGCAGCGCCTCAGGGGGCCCCTTCGAGCAGTACTTC	CASSASGGPFEQYF
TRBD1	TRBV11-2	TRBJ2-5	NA	TGTGCCAGCAGCTTAGTAGGCAGGGGGCGGGAGACCCAGTACTTC	CASSLVGRGRETQYF
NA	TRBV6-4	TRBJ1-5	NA	TGTGCCAGAACCGGTCCCCCTCTGCGGGGGAGAAATCAGCCCCAGCATTTT	CARTGPPLRGRNQPQHF
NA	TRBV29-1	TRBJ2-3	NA	TGCAGCGTTAGGACGGAGGCTAGCACAGATACGCAGTATTTT	CSVRTEASTDTQYF
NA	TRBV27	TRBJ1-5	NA	TGTGCCAGCAGTACAAAGGGGTCGCAGCCCCAGCATTTT	CASSTKGSQPQHF
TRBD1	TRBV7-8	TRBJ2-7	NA	TGTGCCAGCAGAGCCGGGACAGGGGCCTACGAGCAGTACTTC	CASRAGTGAYEQYF
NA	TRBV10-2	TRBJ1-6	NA	TGCGCCAGCAGACCGGGACTGGGGAATTCACCCCTCCACTTT	CASRPGLGNSPLHF
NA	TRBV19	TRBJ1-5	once	TGTGCCAGTACCCTACCCGGGGATCAGCCCCAGCATTTT	CASTLPGDQPQHF
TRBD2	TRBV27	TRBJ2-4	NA	TGTGCCAGCAGTTTTATCGGGACTAGTGGGGCCAAAAACATTCAGTACTTC	CASSFIGTSGAKNIQYF
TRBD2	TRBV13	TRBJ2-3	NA	TGTGCCAGCAGCCCGGGGGGGTCTAGCACAGATACGCAGTATTTT	CASSPGGSSTDTQYF